Listed below are T cell receptor beta chains from one sample, sequenced in a study of T cells in Graves' hyperthyroidism and ophthalmopathy. TCRdb processed the multiplex PCR reads anew with MiXCR; each CDR3 protein has one entry. The table has around 350,000 distinct CDR3 sequences, under 20% seen once. Sample: blood. The receptors originated from a woman aged 18-30 years with Graves' hyperthyroidism. CDR3s include the opening cysteine and the closing phenylalanine or tryptophan. A D gene is named only where the DNA matches it firmly. Some rows have no size entry. The others give once, few or many, or a class for an expanded clone.

J gene,clone size,D gene,V gene,CDR3 protein,CDR3 DNA
TRBJ1-2,NA,NA,TRBV6-1,CASRGGDSYYGYTF,TGTGCCAGCAGGGGAGGTGACAGCTACTATGGCTACACCTTC
TRBJ2-4,NA,NA,TRBV6-1,CASSELVGLGIKYF,NA
TRBJ2-7,many,NA,TRBV2,CASSETGSRSSYEQYF,TGTGCCAGCAGTGAAACGGGCAGCCGAAGCTCCTACGAGCAGTACTTC
TRBJ1-5,many,NA,TRBV6-4,CASRAWDGVEGNQPQHF,TGTGCCAGCAGGGCCTGGGATGGGGTTGAGGGCAATCAGCCCCAGCATTTT
TRBJ2-5,many,NA,TRBV12-3/TRBV12-4,CASSLTAGYDPQYF,TGTGCCAGCAGTCTAACGGCGGGATATGACCCCCAGTACTTC
TRBJ2-7,few,NA,TRBV5-4,CASSLSPSVGREQYF,TGTGCCAGCAGCTTGAGCCCCTCCGTCGGGCGGGAGCAGTACTTC
TRBJ1-3,many,NA,TRBV20-1,CSARLRRLSSGNTIYF,TGCAGTGCTAGACTACGACGCCTGAGCTCTGGAAACACCATATATTTT
TRBJ2-7,many,NA,TRBV6-1,CASSEARSYEQYF,TGTGCCAGCAGTGAAGCGCGCAGCTACGAGCAGTACTTC
TRBJ2-7,many,NA,TRBV5-1,CASSRDISSYEQYF,TGCGCCAGCAGCCGGGACATTTCCTCCTACGAGCAGTACTTC
TRBJ1-1,many,NA,TRBV6-5,CASSQPPGRTNTEAFF,TGTGCCAGCAGCCAACCTCCGGGACGGACGAACACTGAAGCTTTCTTT
TRBJ1-2,many,NA,TRBV6-5,CATTREEPYGYTF,TGTGCCACCACACGGGAGGAGCCCTATGGCTACACCTTC
TRBJ2-5,few,NA,TRBV3-1,CASSQESSGQETQYF,TGTGCCAGCAGCCAAGAATCCAGCGGGCAAGAGACCCAGTACTTC
TRBJ2-5,many,NA,TRBV7-3,CASSPLGGQKTQYF,TGTGCCAGCAGCCCTCTGGGGGGGCAGAAGACCCAGTACTTC
TRBJ2-7,many,NA,TRBV5-1,CASSLDSQSSYEQYF,TGCGCCAGCAGCTTGGATAGCCAATCTTCCTACGAGCAGTACTTC
TRBJ2-7,NA,NA,TRBV6-7,CASSYLGPGHPPTYEQYF,TGTGCCAGCAGTTACTTAGGTCCGGGACACCCCCCAACCTACGAGCAGTACTTC
TRBJ1-2,many,NA,TRBV10-1,CASSDGQNYGYTF,TGCGCCAGCAGTGATGGGCAGAACTATGGCTACACCTTC
TRBJ1-3,NA,TRBD1,TRBV18,CASYLDRGGNTIYF,TGTGCCAGTTACCTGGACAGGGGAGGAAACACCATATATTTT
TRBJ1-1,NA,NA,TRBV28,CASSTDRRTEAFF,TGTGCCAGCAGCACAGACAGAAGGACTGAAGCTTTCTTT
TRBJ2-7,many,TRBD1,TRBV28,CASRDRDHYEQYF,TGTGCCAGCAGGGACAGGGACCACTACGAGCAGTACTTC
TRBJ1-2,NA,TRBD1,TRBV19,CASRPGQGAYGYTF,TGTGCCAGTCGACCGGGACAGGGGGCCTATGGCTACACCTTC
TRBJ1-5,NA,NA,TRBV5-1,CASSLGGVLNQPQHF,TGCGCCAGCAGCTTGGGGGGGGTCCTAAATCAGCCCCAGCATTTT
TRBJ2-7,many,TRBD1,TRBV6-1,CASSLPPGQGQYF,TGTGCCAGCAGTCTCCCCCCGGGACAGGGACAGTACTTC
TRBJ2-7,many,TRBD2,TRBV6-1,CASSEVSGGSYEQYF,TGTGCCAGCAGTGAAGTTAGCGGGGGGTCCTACGAGCAGTACTTC
TRBJ1-1,NA,NA,TRBV20-1,CSAWDPNSEAFF,TGCAGTGCTTGGGACCCAAATTCTGAAGCTTTCTTT
TRBJ1-1,many,NA,TRBV9,CASSPDPLDAAFF,TGTGCCAGCAGCCCCGATCCTTTGGATGCAGCTTTCTTT
TRBJ1-5,many,TRBD1,TRBV7-8,CASSRDRGVSNQPQHF,TGTGCCAGCAGTCGTGACAGGGGAGTTAGCAATCAGCCCCAGCATTTT
TRBJ1-5,many,NA,TRBV20-1,CSARRRGFSNQPQHF,TGCAGTGCTAGACGGCGGGGCTTTAGCAATCAGCCCCAGCATTTT
TRBJ2-2,few,NA,TRBV11-1,CASSLDSSGELFF,TGTGCCAGCAGCTTAGACTCTTCCGGGGAGCTGTTTTTT